This entry concerns a single T cell receptor beta chain. Authors' processing steps: Amplification with reference gene primers provided the estimates of nucleated cell counts. Produced via immunoSEQ multiplex PCR; TCRdb's table is partial and in-frame only. Clone size and V and J calls were adopted from that table, with D and trimming inferred from the DNA. This sample has roughly 59,000 clones, with around 80% found just once. The source of the sample is a study of blood T cell repertoires in COVID-19. The germline V gene has CDR1 SEHNR and CDR2 FQNEAQ (reference sequence). The CDR3 is 16 amino acids. V lost 6 bases, J lost 1 base, and 4 bases stayed unmatched.

The TCR originated in a human donor in a cohort sampled during active COVID-19. Sequencing was carried out using peripheral blood. The chain joins TRBV7-9 to TRBJ2-6; 9 nucleotides match TRBD1. The DNA of the CDR3 is TGTGCCAGCAGTCAACAGGGGGCGTCTGGGGCCAACGTCCTGACTTTC. Translation: CASSQQGASGANVLTF.